The 6 T cell receptor beta chains presented below share a single source sample, sequenced in a study of cytotoxic CD8 clonotypes in ibrutinib-treated CLL. Sequencing was performed with immunoSEQ multiplex PCR; in TCRdb, only in-frame clones are kept and a portion is missing. In the table there are some 130,000 clones, 70% to 90% of which are singletons. Sequenced material: PBMCs, taken after 24 months of ibrutinib treatment. Source of these receptors: a human donor with chronic lymphocytic leukemia.

The chain employs TRBV6-5 and TRBJ2-7; D gene ambiguous. This CDR3 is 12 amino acids long. Trimming cost V 2 bases and J 6 bases, with 8 bases left between them. Germline CDR1 and CDR2: MNHEY and SVGAGI. CDR3 residues: CASSYAQSEQYF. The CDR3 DNA reads TGTGCCAGCAGTTACGCCCAAAGCGAGCAGTACTTC.

The chain has TRBV19 and TRBJ1-2; no reliable D call. V was pared by 3 bases and J by 4 bases, with 6 bases between. There are 12 residues in the CDR3. In germline, CDR1 is LNHDA, CDR2 SQIVND (reference sequence). CDR3 bases: TGTGCCAGTAGTATGTCCCGCTATGGCTACACCTTC. The encoded protein is CASSMSRYGYTF.

V and J are TRBV27 and TRBJ2-7; D remains ambiguous. CDR3 size: 15 residues. Germline V gene lookup returns CDR1 MNHEY and CDR2 SMNVEV (reference sequence). V lost 2 bases and J lost 1, with 12 bases in between. Written as DNA, the CDR3 is TGTGCCAGCAGTTTAACTTCAGGACCATCCTACGAGCAGTACTTC. It translates to CASSLTSGPSYEQYF.

This rearrangement joins TRBV28 to TRBJ2-7; D perhaps matches TRBD1 (6 bases). Germline CDR1 is MDHEN and CDR2 is SYDVKM. The CDR3 is 13 amino acids. The germline V and J ends were trimmed by 1 base and 6 bases, with 10 bases remaining between them. The CDR3 here is CASSLSQGPEQYF. The CDR3 nucleotides read TGTGCCAGCAGTTTATCCCAGGGGCCCGAGCAGTACTTC. Based on the CDR3 plus reference TRBV28 and TRBJ2-7, the full variable domain is DVKVTQSSRYLVKRTGEKVFLECVQDMDHENMFWYRQDPGLGLRLIYFSYDVKMKEKGDIPEGYSVSREKKERFSLILESASTNQTSMYLCASSLSQGPEQYFGPGTRLTVT.

The chain carries TRBV28 and TRBJ1-5; no clear D gene. V lost 6 bases to trimming and J lost 3 bases, with 12 bases between them. Per germline, CDR1 MDHEN and CDR2 SYDVKM. This CDR3 has 14 residues. For the CDR3, the DNA is TGTGCCAGCAGGGGAGGACGGAACAATCAGCCCCAGCATTTT. Translating it yields CASRGGRNNQPQHF.

This chain uses TRBV28 with TRBJ2-7; D is uncertain. Trimming removed 6 bases at V and 2 bases at J, with 5 bases between. Per the germline V gene, CDR1 is MDHEN and CDR2 is SYDVKM. The CDR3 length is 11 residues. CDR3 bases: TGTGCCAGCAGCCGTCCCTACGAGCAGTACTTC. It codes for CASSRPYEQYF.